A single sample is the source of the 4 T cell receptor beta chains below, sequenced in a study of shared clonotypes between healthy human individuals. Naive CD8 cells lacked CD45RO and underwent positive selection for CCR7, leaving out terminally differentiated effector memory CD45RA+ cells. Produced via immunoSEQ multiplex PCR; TCRdb's table is partial and in-frame only. The repertoire holds roughly 2.1 million clones, with under 95% as singletons. What was sequenced was naive CD8+ T cells from PBMCs. Source of these receptors: a man in his late teens or twenties in good health. Some clones in this sample may be carry-over from other donors' samples.

This clone was detected only once. The rearrangement uses TRBV9 and TRBJ2-3, with 10 positions matching TRBD2. With V trimmed by 0 bases and J by 6 bases, 7 bases remained unmatched. CDR1 and CDR2 (germline): SGDLS, YYNGEE. The CDR3 consists of 16 residues. CDR3 DNA sequence: TGTGCCAGCAGCGTAGGGCTAGCGGGAGTTCGGGATACGCAGTATTTT. Its translation: CASSVGLAGVRDTQYF.

Points on this clone: In the same sample, other DNA sequences code for this CDR3. The rearrangement joins TRBV27 to TRBJ1-5, with D unresolved. Germline values: CDR1 MNHEY, CDR2 SMNVEV (reference sequence). With 4 bases removed from V and 4 bases from J, the gap between germline ends came to 8 bases. This CDR3 spans 13 amino acids. The CDR3 loop is CASSWGRNQPQHF. The CDR3 DNA reads as TGTGCCAGCAGTTGGGGAAGAAATCAGCCCCAGCATTTT.

V usage is TRBV7-9 and J usage is TRBJ2-3, with D hard to call. Germline-derived CDR1 and CDR2 are SEHNR and FQNEAQ (reference sequence). The CDR3 spans 15 residues. Trimming cost V 0 bases and J 2 bases, with 9 bases left between them. CDR3 in DNA: TGTGCCAGCAGCTTAGCAAAGGTATACACAGATACGCAGTATTTT. This sequence encodes CASSLAKVYTDTQYF.

This clone was seen only a few times. The V gene is TRBV14, the J gene TRBJ2-1, with TRBD2 matching over 7 bases. V trimming: 6 bases; J trimming: 3 bases; junction bases outside the gene matches: 8. There are 15 residues in the CDR3. Germline V CDR1 and CDR2: SGHDN, FVKESK. CDR3 region: CASRLTGRDYNEQFF. The CDR3 DNA follows: TGTGCCAGCAGATTGACGGGGAGGGACTACAATGAGCAGTTCTTC.